One sample yielded the 4 T cell receptor beta chains listed below, sequenced in a study of T cells in Graves' hyperthyroidism and ophthalmopathy. TCR beta CDR3 regions were amplified from RNA. Primed by the HTBI set, a first-round RT-PCR was run on the TCR CDR3. TCRdb independently ran MiXCR on the multiplex PCR reads; one entry per CDR3 protein. Found here are under 700,000 distinct CDR3 sequences, more than 45% of them singletons; the top ten hold about 8.2%. Input material: peripheral blood or thyroid tissue (not recorded which). These TCRs come from a woman younger than 35 with Graves' hyperthyroidism.

The rearrangement joins TRBV15 to TRBJ2-7; D is ambiguous. Germline V gives CDR1 LNHNV, CDR2 YYDKDF (reference sequence). This CDR3 region has 16 residues. V shed 1 base and J shed 2 bases, with 15 bases lying between them. As DNA, the CDR3 is TGTGCCACCAGCAGAGTCCCGCGCAGAAACCCCTACGAGCAGTACTTC. This codes for CATSRVPRRNPYEQYF.

A note on this clonotype: This sequence may be a read error, since a much larger clone differs from it by one base. This chain connects TRBV2 to TRBJ1-1; tentative D call: TRBD1 (5 bases). CDR1 is SNHLY and CDR2 is FYNNEI in the germline V gene. This CDR3 contains 14 residues. The V and J ends lost 7 bases and 4 bases respectively, with 16 bases between them. The CDR3 DNA is TGTGCCAGCACGGGGGACGGGAGGGGCACTGAAGCTTTCTTT. Its protein is CASTGDGRGTEAFF.

This clonotype turned up a few times. The chain carries TRBV15 and TRBJ1-3, with a possible D match to TRBD1 (6 bases). Trimming removed 6 bases at V and 0 bases at J, with 15 bases between. CDR1 and CDR2 from the germline V gene are LNHNV and YYDKDF (reference sequence). The CDR3 runs 16 residues. The CDR3 here is CATRPQGFSSGNTIYF. The CDR3 coding sequence is TGTGCCACCAGGCCACAGGGATTCAGCTCTGGAAACACCATATATTTT.

The J gene is TRBJ1-2, the V gene TRBV25-1; no clear D. V gave up 11 bases and J gave up 5 bases, with 9 bases separating them. The CDR3 extends over 10 amino acids. Per germline, CDR1 MGHDK and CDR2 SYGVNS. The CDR3 DNA sequence: TGTGCCGGGCCGATATATGGCTACACCTTC. It codes for CAGPIYGYTF.